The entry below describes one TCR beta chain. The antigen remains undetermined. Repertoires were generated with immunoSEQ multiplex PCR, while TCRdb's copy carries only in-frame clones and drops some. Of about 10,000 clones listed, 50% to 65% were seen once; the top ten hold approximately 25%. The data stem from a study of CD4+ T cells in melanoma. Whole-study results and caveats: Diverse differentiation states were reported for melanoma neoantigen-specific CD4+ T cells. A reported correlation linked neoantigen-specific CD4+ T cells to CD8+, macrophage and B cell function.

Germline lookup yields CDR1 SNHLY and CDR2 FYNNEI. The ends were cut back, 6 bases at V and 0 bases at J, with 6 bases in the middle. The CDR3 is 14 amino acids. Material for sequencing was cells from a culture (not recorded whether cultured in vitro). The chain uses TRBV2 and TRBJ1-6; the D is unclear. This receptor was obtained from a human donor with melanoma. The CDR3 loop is CASRAGSYNSPLHF. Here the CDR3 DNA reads TGTGCCAGCAGGGCAGGCTCCTATAATTCACCCCTCCACTTT.